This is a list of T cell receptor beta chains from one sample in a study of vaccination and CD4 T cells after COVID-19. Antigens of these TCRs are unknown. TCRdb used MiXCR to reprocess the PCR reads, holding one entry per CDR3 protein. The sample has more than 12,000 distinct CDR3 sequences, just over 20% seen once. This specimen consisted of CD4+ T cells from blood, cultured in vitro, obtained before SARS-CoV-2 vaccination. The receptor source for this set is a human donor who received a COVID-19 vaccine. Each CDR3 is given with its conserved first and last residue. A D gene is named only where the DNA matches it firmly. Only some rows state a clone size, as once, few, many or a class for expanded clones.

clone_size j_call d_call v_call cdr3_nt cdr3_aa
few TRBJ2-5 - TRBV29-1 TGCAGCGTTGAAGACCACCAAGAGACCCAGTACTTC CSVEDHQETQYF
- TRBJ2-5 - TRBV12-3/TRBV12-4 TGTGCCAGCAGTTTAGCGGGGACGTCCCTGGTCACCCAGTACTTC CASSLAGTSLVTQYF
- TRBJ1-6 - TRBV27 TGTGCCAGCAGTTTAGGAGGGGACGGACTAAATTCACCCCTCCACTTT CASSLGGDGLNSPLHF
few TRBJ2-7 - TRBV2 TGTGCCAGCAGTGCCTACGAGCAGTACTTC CASSAYEQYF
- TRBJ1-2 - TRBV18 TGTGCCAGCTCGCCCGACAGGCCGACCTATGGCTACACCTTC CASSPDRPTYGYTF
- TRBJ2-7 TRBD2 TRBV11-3 TGTGCCAGCAGCTCTGGGACTAGCGGGGATATCAGGGAGCAGTACTTC CASSSGTSGDIREQYF
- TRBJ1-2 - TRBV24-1 TGTGCCATCAGTGACCCTCCCGGGGACCGTGGCTACACCTTC CAISDPPGDRGYTF
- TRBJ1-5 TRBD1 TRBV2 TGTGCCAGCAGGGCGGACAGGGTTAGCAATCAGCCCCAGCATTTT CASRADRVSNQPQHF
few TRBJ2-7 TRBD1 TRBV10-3 TGTGCCATATCACAGGGGGCGGACAACGAGCAGTACTTC CAISQGADNEQYF
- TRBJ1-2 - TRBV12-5 TGTGCTAGTGGCGGGGGAGTAAGCTATGGCTACACCTTC CASGGGVSYGYTF
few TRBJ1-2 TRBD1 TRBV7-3 TGTGCCAGCAGCCCCAAAGCCCGTAGACAGGGTTTCGGCTACACCTTC CASSPKARRQGFGYTF
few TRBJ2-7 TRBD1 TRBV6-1 TGTGCCAGCAGGACGGACAGGATCTTTTCCTACGAGCAGTACTTC CASRTDRIFSYEQYF
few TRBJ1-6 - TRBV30 TGTGCCTGGGTCGCGGGTTATAATTCACCCCTCCACTTT CAWVAGYNSPLHF
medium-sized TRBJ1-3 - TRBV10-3 TGTGCCATCAGTGAGTCAGGGGCCTCTGGAAACACCATATATTTT CAISESGASGNTIYF
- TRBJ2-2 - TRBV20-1 TGCAGTGCTAGATCGGTAGCGTTCAACACCGGGGAGCTGTTTTTT CSARSVAFNTGELFF
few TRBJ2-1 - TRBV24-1 TGTGCCACCAGTGATTTCCGGGGAAGCTCCTACAATGAGCAGTTCTTC CATSDFRGSSYNEQFF
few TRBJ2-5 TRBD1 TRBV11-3 TGTGCCAGCAGCCCCGGGGACAGGGTCTTGAGGGGCCAAGAGACCCAGTACTTC CASSPGDRVLRGQETQYF
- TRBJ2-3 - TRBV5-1 TGCGCCAGCAGCTTTGACGGGACAGATACGCAGTATTTT CASSFDGTDTQYF
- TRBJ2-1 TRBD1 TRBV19 TGTGCCAGTAGTTCATGGACAGGCTCCTACAATGAGCAGTTCTTC CASSSWTGSYNEQFF
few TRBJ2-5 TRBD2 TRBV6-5 TGTGCCAGCAGTTACAGGCCTGGGCTAGCGGGGGGGCCTAGGGAGACCCAGTACTTC CASSYRPGLAGGPRETQYF
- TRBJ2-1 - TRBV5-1 TGCGCCAGCAGCAGTGACTACAATGAGCAGTTCTTC CASSSDYNEQFF
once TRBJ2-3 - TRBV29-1 TGCAGCGGTACACAGGTAGCAGATACGCAGTATTTT CSGTQVADTQYF
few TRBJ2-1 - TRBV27 TGTGCCAGCAGTTTAAGGGCAGGGTACAATGAGCAGTTCTTC CASSLRAGYNEQFF
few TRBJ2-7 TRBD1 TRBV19 TGTGCCAGTAGCCCTCAGGGGGTCTCCTACGAGCAGTACTTC CASSPQGVSYEQYF
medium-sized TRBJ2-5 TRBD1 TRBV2 TGTGCCAGCAGTCGGGACAGGGGGCGCAAGGAGACCCAGTACTTC CASSRDRGRKETQYF
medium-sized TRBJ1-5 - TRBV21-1 TGTGCCAGCAGCAGGTTGACCGATCATCAGCCCCAGCATTTT CASSRLTDHQPQHF
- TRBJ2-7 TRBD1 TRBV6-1 TGTGCCAGCAGAGACAGGGCCAACTACGAGCAGTACTTC CASRDRANYEQYF
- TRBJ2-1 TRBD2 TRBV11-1 TGTGCCAGCAGCTCCCCTAGCGGGGGGCGCTCCTACAATGAGCAGTTCTTC CASSSPSGGRSYNEQFF
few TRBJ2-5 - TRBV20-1 TGCAGTGCTAGAGGGGGATTCCAAGAGACCCAGTACTTC CSARGGFQETQYF
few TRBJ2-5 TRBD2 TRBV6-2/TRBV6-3 TGTGCCAGCAGTTCCGCGGGGGGCCGCCAAGAGACCCAGTACTTC CASSSAGGRQETQYF
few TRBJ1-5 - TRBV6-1 TGTGCCAGCAGTGATAGGGGGTACTATCAGCCCCAGCATTTT CASSDRGYYQPQHF